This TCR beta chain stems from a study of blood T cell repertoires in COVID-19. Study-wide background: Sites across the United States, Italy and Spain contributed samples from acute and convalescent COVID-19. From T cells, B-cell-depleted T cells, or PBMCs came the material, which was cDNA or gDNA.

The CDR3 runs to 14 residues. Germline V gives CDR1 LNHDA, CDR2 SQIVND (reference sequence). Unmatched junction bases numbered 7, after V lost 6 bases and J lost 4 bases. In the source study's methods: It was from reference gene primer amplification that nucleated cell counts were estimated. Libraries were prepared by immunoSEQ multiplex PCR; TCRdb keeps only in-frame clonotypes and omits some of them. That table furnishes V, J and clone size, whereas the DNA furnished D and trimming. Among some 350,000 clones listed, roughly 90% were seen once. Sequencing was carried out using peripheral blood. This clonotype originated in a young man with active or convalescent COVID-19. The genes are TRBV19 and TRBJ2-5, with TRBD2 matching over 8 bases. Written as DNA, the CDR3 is TGTGCCAGTAGGGACGGGGGGGCTTCAGAGACCCAGTACTTC. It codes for CASRDGGASETQYF.